The 15 T cell receptor beta chains below were found in one sample sequenced in a study of T cells in Graves' hyperthyroidism and ophthalmopathy. RNA transcripts served as the template for amplifying TCR beta CDR3 regions. A set of HTBI primers served as the primers for a first-round RT-PCR of the TCR CDR3. One entry per CDR3 protein results from TCRdb running MiXCR on the multiplex PCR reads. The sample consists of some 24,000 distinct CDR3 sequences, approximately 49% of them appearing once. Sequences were obtained from blood. The receptor set was obtained from a woman aged 40 to 50 with Graves' hyperthyroidism that later progressed to Graves' ophthalmopathy.

The chain couples TRBV29-1 to TRBJ2-1, with TRBD2 matching 13 bases. Germline loops: CDR1 SQVTM, CDR2 ANQGSEA. Trimming at V came to 3 bases and at J to 4 bases, leaving 3 bases not matched to a gene. This CDR3 is 15 amino acids long. CDR3 region: CSVDGLAGVYNEQFF. For the CDR3, the DNA is TGCAGCGTTGACGGACTAGCGGGAGTGTACAATGAGCAGTTCTTC.

This clonotype has just one count. This chain connects TRBV10-3 to TRBJ1-2; 9 nucleotides agree with TRBD1. The germline CDR1 and CDR2 sequences are ENHRY and SYGVKD. This CDR3 region has 14 residues. Trimming took 4 bases from V and 4 from J; bases not matched to a gene: 4. The CDR3 DNA is TGTGCCATCAGTGGGACAGGGGAAGGCTATGGCTACACCTTC. Residues: CAISGTGEGYGYTF.

This chain uses TRBV14 with TRBJ2-7; 7 bases map to TRBD1. The CDR3 contains 15 residues. The V gene end was trimmed by 0 bases and the J gene end by 6 bases; junction bases not matched to a gene: 8. Germline V gene sequence: CDR1 SGHDN, CDR2 FVKESK. As DNA, the CDR3 is TGTGCCAGCAGCCAAGAGACAGGGTTCTGGGGCGAGCAGTACTTC. It encodes CASSQETGFWGEQYF.

This rearrangement joins TRBV25-1 to TRBJ2-5; maybe TRBD1 (7 bases). CDR3 length: 16 amino acids. Trimming left V 2 bases short and J 0 bases short, with 13 bases between. Looked up from germline, CDR1 is MGHDK and CDR2 is SYGVNS. The CDR3 protein is CASSEGGTAYQETQYF. The CDR3 bases are TGTGCCAGCAGTGAAGGGGGGACAGCGTACCAAGAGACCCAGTACTTC.

In its sample, this clonotype ranks as medium-sized (0.01 to 0.1%). The rearrangement uses TRBV7-6 and TRBJ2-7; perhaps TRBD1 as D (5 bases). Germline values: CDR1 SGHVS, CDR2 FNYEAQ. With 3 bases removed from V and 0 bases from J, the gap between germline ends came to 9 bases. This CDR3 spans 14 amino acids. The CDR3 DNA reads as TGTGCCAGCAGCTTCGGACATAGCTCCTACGAGCAGTACTTC. Translation: CASSFGHSSYEQYF.

In the case of this clonotype: One junction end does not reproduce the germline sequence, and a read error may be involved. V usage is TRBV19 and J usage is TRBJ2-3; D remains ambiguous. This CDR3 has 12 amino acids. Looked up from germline, CDR1 is LNHDA and CDR2 is SQIVND (reference sequence). The CDR3 sequence is CASSISADMQYF. CDR3 in DNA: TGTGCCAGTAGTATCTCCGCAGATATGCAGTATTTT.

This clonotype is labeled medium-sized. The chain recombines TRBV7-8 with TRBJ1-3; 9 bases line up with TRBD1. CDR3 length: 17 amino acids. The V and J ends lost 3 bases and 0 bases, in that order; junction bases with no gene match: 6. Looked up from germline, CDR1 is SGHVS and CDR2 is FQNEAQ. The CDR3 reads CASSFRGQGGSGNTIYF. The CDR3 nucleotides are TGTGCCAGCAGCTTTCGGGGACAGGGCGGCTCTGGAAACACCATATATTTT.

This clonotype appeared a few times. The V gene is TRBV10-3, the J gene TRBJ2-7, with 7 bases that match TRBD1. CDR3 length: 16 residues. V lost 3 bases and J lost 2; bases outside the gene matches: 10. The germline V gene encodes CDR1 ENHRY and CDR2 SYGVKD. The CDR3 spells CAISDSDRTLTYEQYF. The CDR3 bases are TGTGCCATCAGTGATTCGGACAGGACCCTAACCTACGAGCAGTACTTC.

This chain connects TRBV20-1 to TRBJ2-3; TRBD2 matches at 10 bases. The CDR3 loop spans 15 amino acids. V dropped 5 bases and J dropped 6; count of bases not matched to a gene: 11. Germline CDR1 is DFQATT and CDR2 is SNEGSKA (reference sequence). The CDR3: CSAPRTSGTSDTQYF. The CDR3 bases are TGCAGTGCTCCTCGGACTAGCGGAACTAGTGATACGCAGTATTTT.

CDR3 sequence: CASSMGARSTGELFF. DNA of the CDR3: TGTGCCAGTAGTATGGGGGCCAGGAGCACCGGGGAGCTGTTTTTT. V is TRBV19 and J is TRBJ2-2, with D possibly TRBD1 on 6 matching bases. Per the germline V gene, CDR1 is LNHDA and CDR2 is SQIVND (reference sequence). CDR3 length: 15 residues. Deletions cut 3 bases from V and 4 bases from J, with 12 bases between.

This clonotype was counted a few times. Just one base apart from a much larger clone, this may be a read error. The chain employs TRBV4-1 and TRBJ2-6; no clear D. The CDR3 runs 15 residues. From germline, CDR1 is MGHRA and CDR2 YSYEKL. V lost 4 bases and J lost 2, with 9 bases in between. The CDR3 DNA reads TGCGCCAGCAGCCCCCCCTACCCTGGGGCCAACGTCCTGACTTTC. Its protein is CASSPPYPGANVLTF.

This clonotype showed up just once. This rearrangement joins TRBV2 to TRBJ1-1; 7 bases fit TRBD1. The CDR3 covers 13 residues. V trimming: 6 bases; J trimming: 4 bases; junction bases outside the gene matches: 5. Germline CDR1 and CDR2: SNHLY and FYNNEI. CDR3 DNA: TGTGCCAGCAGCAGACAGGGAACCACTGAAGCTTTCTTT. Protein product: CASSRQGTTEAFF.

The CDR3 region has the DNA TGTGCCAGCAGCTCGGATAACAGGAAGAGCTCCTACGAGCAGTACTTC. It specifies CASSSDNRKSSYEQYF. This chain links TRBV7-4 with TRBJ2-7, with D possibly being TRBD1 (5 bases). V gave up 4 bases and J gave up 0 bases, with 16 bases separating them. Germline V gene lookup returns CDR1 SGHVT and CDR2 SQSDAQ. This CDR3 spans 16 amino acids.

In the case of this clonotype: A junction boundary mismatches the germline segment, possibly from a read error. The chain has TRBV14 and TRBJ1-5, with a weak D call TRBD1 (5 bases). From germline, CDR1 is SGHDN and CDR2 FVKESK. The CDR3 is 13 amino acids. The CDR3 bases are TGTGCCAGCAGCGGGGGTACAAATCCGCCCCAGCATTTT. Residues: CASSGGTNPPQHF.

On this clonotype itself: This may be a read error: a much more frequent sequence differs by one nucleotide. The rearrangement uses TRBV4-2 and TRBJ1-1; D not resolved. The CDR3 contains 16 residues. CDR1 and CDR2 from the germline V gene are LGHNA and YNFKEQ. CDR3 sequence reads: CAGSQESWTVDTEAFF. CDR3 DNA sequence: TGTGCCGGCAGCCAAGAATCGTGGACGGTGGACACTGAAGCTTTCTTT.